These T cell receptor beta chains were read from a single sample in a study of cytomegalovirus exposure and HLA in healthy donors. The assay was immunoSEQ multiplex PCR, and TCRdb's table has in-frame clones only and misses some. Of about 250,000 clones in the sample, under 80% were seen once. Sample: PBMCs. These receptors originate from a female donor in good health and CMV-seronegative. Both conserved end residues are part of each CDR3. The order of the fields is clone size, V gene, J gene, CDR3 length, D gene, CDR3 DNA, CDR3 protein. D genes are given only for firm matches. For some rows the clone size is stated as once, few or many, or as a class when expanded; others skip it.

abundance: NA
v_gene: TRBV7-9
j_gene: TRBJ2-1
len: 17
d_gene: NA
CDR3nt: TGTGCCAGCAGTCGACCCACAGATAACAGCTCCTACAATGAGCAGTTCTTC
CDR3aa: CASSRPTDNSSYNEQFF

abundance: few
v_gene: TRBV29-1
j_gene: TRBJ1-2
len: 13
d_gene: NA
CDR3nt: TGCAGCGTTGAATTGAGGGTCTCGGATGGCTACACCTTC
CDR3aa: CSVELRVSDGYTF

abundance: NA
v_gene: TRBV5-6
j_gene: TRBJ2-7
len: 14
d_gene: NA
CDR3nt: TGTGCCAGCAGCTTGGCCCTAACGACCTACGAGCAGTACTTC
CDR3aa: CASSLALTTYEQYF

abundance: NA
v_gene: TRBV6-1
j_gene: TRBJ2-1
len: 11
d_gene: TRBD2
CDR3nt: TGTGCCAGCAGTGGACTAGCGGTACCGTTCTTC
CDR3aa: CASSGLAVPFF

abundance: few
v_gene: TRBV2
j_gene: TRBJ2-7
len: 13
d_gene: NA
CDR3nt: TGTGCCAGCAGTCGGCAGGAACCCTACGAGCAGTACTTC
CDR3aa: CASSRQEPYEQYF

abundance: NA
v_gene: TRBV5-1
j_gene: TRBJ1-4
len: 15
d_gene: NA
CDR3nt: TGCGCCAGCAGCTTGTCAAGGACAGAGAATGAAAAACTGTTTTTT
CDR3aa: CASSLSRTENEKLFF

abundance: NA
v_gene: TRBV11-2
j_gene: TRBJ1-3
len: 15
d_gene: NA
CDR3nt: TGTGCCAGCAGCTTAGATTTCGGGTTCGGAAACACCATATATTTT
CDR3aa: CASSLDFGFGNTIYF

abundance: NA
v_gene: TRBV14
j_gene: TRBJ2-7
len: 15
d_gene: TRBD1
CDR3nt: TGTGCCAGCAGCCAAGTTCAGGGACAGTCCTACGAGCAGTACTTC
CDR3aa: CASSQVQGQSYEQYF

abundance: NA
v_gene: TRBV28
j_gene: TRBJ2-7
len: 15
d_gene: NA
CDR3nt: TGTGCCAGCAGTTGGGGAGTGAGCGGTACCTACGAGCAGTACTTC
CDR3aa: CASSWGVSGTYEQYF

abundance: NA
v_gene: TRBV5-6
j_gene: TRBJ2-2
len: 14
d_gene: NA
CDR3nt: TGTGCCAGCAGCCTAGGCCAGCCCACCGGGGAGCTGTTTTTT
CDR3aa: CASSLGQPTGELFF

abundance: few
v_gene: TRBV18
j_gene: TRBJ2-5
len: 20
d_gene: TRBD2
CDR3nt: TGTGCCAGCTCACCACCGGTGGCGGGAGAAAACGTGGGGCACTGGGAGACCCAGTACTTC
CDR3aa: CASSPPVAGENVGHWETQYF

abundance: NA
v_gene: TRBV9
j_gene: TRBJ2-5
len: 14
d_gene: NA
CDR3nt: TGTGCCAGCAGCGTAGTGGACAGCCAAGAGACCCAGTACTTC
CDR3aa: CASSVVDSQETQYF

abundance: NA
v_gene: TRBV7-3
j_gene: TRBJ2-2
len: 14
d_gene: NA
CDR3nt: TGTGCCAGCAGCTTAACTCCGCGAACCGGGGAGCTGTTTTTT
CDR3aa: CASSLTPRTGELFF

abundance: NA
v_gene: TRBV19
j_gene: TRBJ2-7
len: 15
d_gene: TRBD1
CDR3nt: TGTGCCAGTAGTATAGCCCAAGACAGGGGGTACGAGCAGTACTTC
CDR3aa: CASSIAQDRGYEQYF

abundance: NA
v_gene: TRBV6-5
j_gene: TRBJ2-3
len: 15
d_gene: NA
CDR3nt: TGTGCCAGCAGTTACTCGGGAGTTGAGGGCGATACGCAGTATTTT
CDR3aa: CASSYSGVEGDTQYF

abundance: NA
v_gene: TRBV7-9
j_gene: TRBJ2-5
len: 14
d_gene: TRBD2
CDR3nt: TGTGCCAGCAGCTTAGCGGGACTAGGGGAGACCCAGTACTTC
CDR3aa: CASSLAGLGETQYF

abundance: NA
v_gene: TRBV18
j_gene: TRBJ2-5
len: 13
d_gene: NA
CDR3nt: TGTGCCAGCTCACCAGACAGCCAAGAGACCCAGTACTTC
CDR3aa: CASSPDSQETQYF

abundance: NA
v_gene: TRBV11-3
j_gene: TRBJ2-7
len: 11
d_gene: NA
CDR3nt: TGTGCCAGCAGCCCCCGGGACGAGCAGTACTTC
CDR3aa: CASSPRDEQYF

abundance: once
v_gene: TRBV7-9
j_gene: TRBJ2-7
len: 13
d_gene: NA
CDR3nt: TGTGCCAGCAGCTTAAACCGGGAGTACGAGCAGTACTTC
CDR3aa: CASSLNREYEQYF

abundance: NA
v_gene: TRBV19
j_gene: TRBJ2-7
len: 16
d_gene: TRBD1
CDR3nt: TGTGCCAGTAGTCCACCGGCCGGGACAGGGAACTACGAGCAGTACTTC
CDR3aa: CASSPPAGTGNYEQYF

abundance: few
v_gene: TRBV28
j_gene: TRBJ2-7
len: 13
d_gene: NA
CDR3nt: TGTGCCAGCAGTTTAGGAAACTACTACGAGCAGTACTTC
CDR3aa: CASSLGNYYEQYF

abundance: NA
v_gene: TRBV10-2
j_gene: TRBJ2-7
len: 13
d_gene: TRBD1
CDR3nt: TGCGCCAGCTCACAGGGGCCTTCCTACGAGCAGTACTTC
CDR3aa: CASSQGPSYEQYF

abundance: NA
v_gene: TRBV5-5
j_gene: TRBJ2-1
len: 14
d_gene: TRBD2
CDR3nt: TGTGCCAGCAGCTATCCGGGACTAGTTGATGAGCAGTTCTTC
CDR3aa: CASSYPGLVDEQFF

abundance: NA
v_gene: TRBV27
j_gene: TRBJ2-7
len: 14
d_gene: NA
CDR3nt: TGTGCCAGCAGTTTAGCAGGGTACTCCTACGAGCAGTACTTC
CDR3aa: CASSLAGYSYEQYF

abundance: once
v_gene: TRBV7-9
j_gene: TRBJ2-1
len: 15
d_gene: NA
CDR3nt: TGTGCCAGCAGCCCCCGCGGCAGGGAAAGGAATGAGCAGTTCTTC
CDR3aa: CASSPRGRERNEQFF

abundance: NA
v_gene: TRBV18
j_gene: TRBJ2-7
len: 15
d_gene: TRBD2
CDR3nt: TGTGCCAGCTCACCTCCGGGACTAGCGGTCTACGAGCAGTACTTC
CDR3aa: CASSPPGLAVYEQYF

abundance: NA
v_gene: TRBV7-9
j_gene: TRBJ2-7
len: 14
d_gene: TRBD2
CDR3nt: TGTGCCAGCGGAGGGGCGCGGGAGTCTGGCGAGCAGTACTTC
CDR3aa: CASGGARESGEQYF

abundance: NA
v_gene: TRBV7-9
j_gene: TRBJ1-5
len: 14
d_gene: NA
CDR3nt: TGTGCCAGCTCCATGGGGGGTCGGAATCAGCCCCAGCATTTT
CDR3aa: CASSMGGRNQPQHF

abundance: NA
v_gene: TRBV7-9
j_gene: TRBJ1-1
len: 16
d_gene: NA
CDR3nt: TGTGCCAGCAGCCCAACGTGGGGGGATGAAAACACTGAAGCTTTCTTT
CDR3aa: CASSPTWGDENTEAFF

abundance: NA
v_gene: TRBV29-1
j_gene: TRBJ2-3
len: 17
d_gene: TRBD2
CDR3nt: TGCAGCGTTGAAGATTGGGCTAGCGGGAGGTACGGGGATACGCAGTATTTT
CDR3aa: CSVEDWASGRYGDTQYF

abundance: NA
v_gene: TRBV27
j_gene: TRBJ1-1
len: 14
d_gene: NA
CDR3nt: TGTGCCAGCAGTTCCCCCGGGGGGTACACTGAAGCTTTCTTT
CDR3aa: CASSSPGGYTEAFF

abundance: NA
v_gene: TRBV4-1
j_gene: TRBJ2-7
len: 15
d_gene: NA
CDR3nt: TGCGCCAGCAGCCAAGAGCGCCAATTTTCCTACGAGCAGTACTTC
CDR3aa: CASSQERQFSYEQYF

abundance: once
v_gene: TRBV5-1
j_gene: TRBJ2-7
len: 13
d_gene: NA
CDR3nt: TGCGCCAGCACTCTGGGGGGGGCTGGCGAGCAGTACTTC
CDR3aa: CASTLGGAGEQYF

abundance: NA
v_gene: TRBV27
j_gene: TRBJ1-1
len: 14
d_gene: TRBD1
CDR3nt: TGTGCCAGCAGTGTGACAGGGACGAACACTGAAGCTTTCTTT
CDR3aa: CASSVTGTNTEAFF

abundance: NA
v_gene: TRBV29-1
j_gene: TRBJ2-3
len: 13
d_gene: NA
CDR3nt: TGCAGCGTTTCCACAGGGCTCACAGATACGCAGTATTTT
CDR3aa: CSVSTGLTDTQYF

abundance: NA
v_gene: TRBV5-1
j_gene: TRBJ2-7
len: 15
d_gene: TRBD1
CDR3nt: TGCGCCAGCAGCCCTGGGACAGAGGTGGGTCACGAGCAGTACTTC
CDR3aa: CASSPGTEVGHEQYF

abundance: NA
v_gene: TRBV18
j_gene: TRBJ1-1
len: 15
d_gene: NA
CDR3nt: TGTGCCAGCTCACCAGGTACAGGGATGGGGACTGAAGCTTTCTTT
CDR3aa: CASSPGTGMGTEAFF

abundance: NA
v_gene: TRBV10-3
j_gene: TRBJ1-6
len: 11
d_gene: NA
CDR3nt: TGTGCCATCGGAGATAATTCACCCCTCCACTTT
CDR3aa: CAIGDNSPLHF

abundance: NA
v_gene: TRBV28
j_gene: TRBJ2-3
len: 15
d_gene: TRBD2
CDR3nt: TGTGCCAGCAGTACCATAGCGGGAGGGCCAGATACGCAGTATTTT
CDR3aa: CASSTIAGGPDTQYF

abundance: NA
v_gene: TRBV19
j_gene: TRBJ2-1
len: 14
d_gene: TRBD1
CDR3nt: TGTGCCATTAGACCAGGGGACAGGGTCAATGAGCAGTTCTTC
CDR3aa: CAIRPGDRVNEQFF

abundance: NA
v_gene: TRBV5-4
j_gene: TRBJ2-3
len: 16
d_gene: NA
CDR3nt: TGTGCCAGCAGCCCAGGAGGGACAGAAATCACAGATACGCAGTATTTT
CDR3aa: CASSPGGTEITDTQYF

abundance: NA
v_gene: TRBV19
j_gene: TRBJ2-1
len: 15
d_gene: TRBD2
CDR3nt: TGTGCCAGCAAAACGGCGGGCCTGGGGGGGAATGAGCAGTTCTTC
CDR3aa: CASKTAGLGGNEQFF

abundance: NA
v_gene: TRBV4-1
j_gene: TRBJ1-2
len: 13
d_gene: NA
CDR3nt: TGCGCCAGCAGCCAAGCGGGACTTGGGAGCTACACCTTC
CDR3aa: CASSQAGLGSYTF

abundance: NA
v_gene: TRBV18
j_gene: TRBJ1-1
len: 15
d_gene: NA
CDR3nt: TGTGCCAGCTCACCACGCGCGGCGTTTGAGGCTGAAGCTTTCTTT
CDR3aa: CASSPRAAFEAEAFF

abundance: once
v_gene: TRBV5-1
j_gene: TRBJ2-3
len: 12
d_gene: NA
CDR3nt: TGCGCCAGCAGCTTTTCGACAGATACGCAGTATTTT
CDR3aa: CASSFSTDTQYF

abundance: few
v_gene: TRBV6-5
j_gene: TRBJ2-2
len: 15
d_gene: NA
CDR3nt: TGTGCCAGCAGTCCCCACGAGTCCTACGCCGGGGAGCTGTTTTTT
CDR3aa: CASSPHESYAGELFF

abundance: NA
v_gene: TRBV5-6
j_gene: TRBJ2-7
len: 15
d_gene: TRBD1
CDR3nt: TGTGCCAGCAGCCGAGGACAGGGGGCCTCCTACGAGCAGTACTTC
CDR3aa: CASSRGQGASYEQYF

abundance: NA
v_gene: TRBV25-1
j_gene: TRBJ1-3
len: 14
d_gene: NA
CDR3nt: TGTGCCAGCAGCGACAGGAGCTCTGGAAACACCATATATTTT
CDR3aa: CASSDRSSGNTIYF